This is a list of T cell receptor beta chains from one sample in a study of patients and donors after allogeneic stem cell transplantation. In TCRdb, the RT-PCR reads were re-called with MiXCR into one record per CDR3 protein. The sample yields 160,000 or so distinct CDR3 sequences, about a quarter seen once. The sequenced sample consisted of blood, either unsorted or a sorted T cell fraction (not recorded which). The source is a human donor who was either an allogeneic HSCT recipient or a stem cell or donor lymphocyte infusion donor (not recorded which). It is not recorded whose cells these are; they may come from a transplant donor. Both conserved end residues are part of each CDR3. A D gene is named only where the DNA matches it firmly. Clone size is stated in some rows and not others, as once, few, many or a class when expanded.

clone_size j_call v_call d_call cdr3_aa cdr3_nt
NA TRBJ2-1 TRBV12-3/TRBV12-4 NA CASSFSPNTNEQFF TGTGCCAGCAGTTTCAGTCCCAACACAAATGAGCAGTTCTTC
NA TRBJ2-2 TRBV11-1 NA CASSARQELFF TGTGCCAGCAGCGCGCGACAGGAGCTGTTTTTT
few TRBJ1-5 TRBV5-1 TRBD1 CASSLEQGRPQHF TGCGCCAGCAGCCTTGAACAGGGGAGGCCCCAGCATTTT
few TRBJ2-2 TRBV12-3/TRBV12-4 NA CASSLAQLPTGELFF TGTGCCAGCAGTTTAGCCCAGTTACCCACCGGGGAGCTGTTTTTT
NA TRBJ2-2 TRBV12-3/TRBV12-4 TRBD2 CASSLGLGVGELFF TGTGCCAGCAGCCTGGGACTAGGTGTCGGGGAGCTGTTTTTT
many TRBJ1-1 TRBV12-3/TRBV12-4 NA CASSLDFTEAFF TGTGCCAGCAGTTTGGACTTCACTGAAGCTTTCTTT
NA TRBJ2-3 TRBV30 NA CAWSVEGFSTDTQYF TGTGCCTGGAGTGTAGAGGGTTTTAGCACAGATACGCAGTATTTT
few TRBJ2-4 TRBV6-5 NA CASSYTGLAKNIQYF TGTGCCAGCAGTTACACGGGATTAGCCAAAAACATTCAGTACTTC
many TRBJ2-1 TRBV5-6 TRBD2 CASSASGGSYNEQFF TGTGCCAGCAGCGCGAGCGGGGGCTCCTACAATGAGCAGTTCTTC
NA TRBJ2-2 TRBV25-1 TRBD1 CASRPGTGTGELFF TGTGCCAGCAGACCCGGGACAGGGACCGGGGAGCTGTTTTTT
few TRBJ2-3 TRBV7-2 TRBD2 CASSRRGLAGFTDTQYF TGTGCCAGCAGCCGGAGAGGGCTAGCGGGATTCACAGATACGCAGTATTTT
NA TRBJ2-3 TRBV12-3/TRBV12-4 NA CASSPPTADLAPDTQYF TGTGCCAGCAGTCCCCCGACAGCGGATCTAGCACCAGATACGCAGTATTTT
many TRBJ1-1 TRBV6-6 NA CASSSAAFF TGTGCCAGCAGTTCCGCTGCTTTCTTT
NA TRBJ1-1 TRBV6-5 NA CASSYSLSAFKAFF TGTGCCAGCAGTTACTCGTTATCAGCCTTCAAAGCTTTCTTT
many TRBJ1-1 TRBV29-1 NA CSVEKPSLNTEAFF TGCAGCGTTGAAAAACCCAGCTTAAACACTGAAGCTTTCTTT
NA TRBJ2-1 TRBV7-2 NA CASDRGAEQFF TGTGCCAGCGACCGGGGGGCTGAGCAGTTCTTC
few TRBJ1-5 TRBV29-1 TRBD1 CSVWTGAKGPQHF TGCAGCGTCTGGACAGGGGCCAAGGGGCCCCAGCATTTT
NA TRBJ2-3 TRBV10-3 NA CATYSGADTQYF TGTGCCACCTATTCGGGGGCAGATACGCAGTATTTT
many TRBJ1-1 TRBV7-2 NA CASSLDRDTEAFF TGTGCCAGCAGCTTAGACAGGGACACTGAAGCTTTCTTT
NA TRBJ1-6 TRBV29-1 NA CSVEGYSYNSPLHF TGCAGCGTTGAAGGGTATTCCTATAATTCACCCCTCCACTTT
few TRBJ2-2 TRBV3-1 NA CASSGRNTGELFF TGTGCCAGCAGCGGCCGGAACACCGGGGAGCTGTTTTTT
few TRBJ2-1 TRBV20-1 NA CSARGQNEQFF TGCAGTGCTAGGGGGCAGAATGAGCAGTTCTTC
few TRBJ1-6 TRBV2 NA CASSRTPPADSPLHF TGTGCCAGCAGTCGGACACCGCCTGCGGATTCACCCCTCCACTTT
NA TRBJ2-1 TRBV5-1 NA CASSFIAESSYNEQFF TGCGCCAGCAGCTTCATAGCGGAAAGCTCCTACAATGAGCAGTTCTTC
NA TRBJ2-1 TRBV7-8 NA CASSKNNEQFF TGTGCCAGCAGCAAAAACAATGAGCAGTTCTTC
few TRBJ1-2 TRBV7-9 NA CASSLSGLSGYTF TGTGCCAGCAGCTTATCGGGGCTATCTGGCTACACCTTC
NA TRBJ2-1 TRBV7-3 NA CASSLIRRDNNEQFF TGTGCCAGCAGCTTAATTAGGCGGGACAACAATGAGCAGTTCTTC
many TRBJ1-5 TRBV6-5 NA CASSYEGGNQPQHF TGTGCCAGCAGTTACGAGGGAGGCAATCAGCCCCAGCATTTT
few TRBJ1-5 TRBV28 TRBD1 CASSRGFRQGKSNQPQHF TGTGCCAGCAGCCGGGGATTTAGACAGGGGAAAAGCAATCAGCCCCAGCATTTT
NA TRBJ2-1 TRBV20-1 TRBD2 CSAPRLASGVNEQFF TGCAGTGCTCCCAGGCTGGCTAGCGGGGTAAATGAGCAGTTCTTC
NA TRBJ2-5 TRBV29-1 NA CSAGERKETQYF TGCAGCGCTGGAGAAAGGAAGGAGACCCAGTACTTC
few TRBJ1-1 TRBV20-1 NA CSAKEDGAGYAAEAFF TGCAGTGCGAAGGAGGATGGGGCCGGCTACGCCGCTGAAGCTTTCTTT
NA TRBJ2-5 TRBV6-6 NA CASSYVGRETQYF TGTGCCAGCAGTTACGTGGGTCGGGAGACCCAGTACTTC
NA TRBJ2-5 TRBV5-8 TRBD1 CASSSDPDRGRLETQYF TGTGCCAGCAGCTCCGATCCCGACAGGGGGCGCCTAGAGACCCAGTACTTC
many TRBJ1-1 TRBV5-1 NA CASSLQAENTEAFF TGCGCCAGCAGCCTCCAGGCTGAGAACACTGAAGCTTTCTTT
many TRBJ1-1 TRBV4-3 TRBD1 CASSQTGDGEAFF TGCGCCAGCAGCCAGACAGGGGATGGTGAAGCTTTCTTT
few TRBJ1-2 TRBV5-1 NA CASSQGTLGYTF TGCGCCAGCAGCCAGGGGACATTGGGCTACACCTTC
NA TRBJ1-3 TRBV5-1 NA CASSLEGMAGNTIYF TGCGCCAGCAGCTTGGAAGGGATGGCTGGAAACACCATATATTTT